The 13 T cell receptor beta chains given below trace back to one sample, sequenced in a study of cytomegalovirus exposure and HLA in healthy donors. PCR amplification relied on 60 Vbeta primers (plus 13 Jbeta primers). The assay was immunoSEQ multiplex PCR, and TCRdb's table has in-frame clones only and misses some. The table has roughly 120,000 clones, less than 85% seen once. Sequenced input: PBMCs. The receptors were gathered from a man in his thirties or forties in good health and CMV-seronegative.

This chain uses TRBV7-9 with TRBJ2-2, with a tentative D call TRBD1 (6 bases). The CDR3 is made up of 16 amino acids. Between the trimmed V and J ends, which lost 4 bases and 0 bases, there was a span of 12 bases. Germline V gene data show CDR1 as SEHNR and CDR2 as FQNEAQ (reference sequence). The CDR3 loop is CASSSRQATNTGELFF. DNA for the CDR3: TGTGCCAGCAGCTCTCGACAGGCCACGAACACCGGGGAGCTGTTTTTT.

Points on this clone: A junction end diverges from the germline sequence, so it may reflect a read error. The chain recombines TRBV5-8 with TRBJ1-5, with 9 nucleotides matching TRBD1. Germline V gene sequence: CDR1 SGHTS, CDR2 YDEGEE. There are 15 residues in the CDR3. The CDR3 region has the DNA TGTGCCAGCAGCTTACAGGGGGCCCTATATCAGCCCCAGAATTTT. As protein: CASSLQGALYQPQNF.

This clone turned up a few times. The gene calls are TRBV9 and TRBJ1-1; no definite D call. Per germline, CDR1 SGDLS and CDR2 YYNGEE. The CDR3 is 14 residues long. V was clipped by 2 bases and J by 1 base, with 9 bases between them. The CDR3 nucleotides are TGTGCCAGCAGCGTGGAGGACGGGAACACTGAAGCTTTCTTT. This translates into CASSVEDGNTEAFF.

This clone was counted a few times. The J gene is TRBJ2-3, the V gene TRBV27; TRBD2 might be the D (6 bases). There are 14 residues in the CDR3. Trimming removed 4 bases from V and 1 base from J, with 9 bases in between. Germline loops: CDR1 MNHEY, CDR2 SMNVEV (reference sequence). CDR3 region: CASSWPSGTDTQYF. The CDR3 region has the DNA TGTGCCAGCAGTTGGCCTAGCGGCACAGATACGCAGTATTTT.

The rearrangement joins TRBV7-9 to TRBJ2-5; TRBD2 agrees at 9 bases. The germline V gene encodes CDR1 SEHNR and CDR2 FQNEAQ (reference sequence). Trimming cost V 5 bases and J 1 base; bases outside gene matches: 8. There are 16 residues in the CDR3. DNA of the CDR3: TGTGCCAGCAGCGAACTAGCGGGCGGAATCCAAGAGACCCAGTACTTC. Its translation is CASSELAGGIQETQYF.

V and J are TRBV4-1 and TRBJ2-3; TRBD2 matches 11 bases. This CDR3 has 17 residues. V lost 0 bases to trimming and J lost 7 bases; unmatched junction nucleotides: 9. Germline CDR1 MGHRA, CDR2 YSYEKL. The CDR3 here is CASSQDLTSGSHHTQYF. The CDR3 nucleotides are TGCGCCAGCAGCCAAGATTTAACTAGCGGGAGTCACCATACGCAGTATTTT.

V and J are TRBV6-5 and TRBJ2-1, with 9 positions matching TRBD1. The CDR3 runs to 15 residues. J gave up 5 bases and V 1 base, and 3 bases lay outside the gene matches. The germline gives CDR1 MNHEY, CDR2 SVGAGI. DNA for the CDR3: TGTGCCAGCAGTTACTTACAGGGGGCGGACAATGAGCAGTTCTTC. Translated, it gives CASSYLQGADNEQFF.

The genes are TRBV5-4 and TRBJ2-2, with D possibly matching TRBD2 (6 bases). Germline V gene lookup returns CDR1 SGHNT and CDR2 YYREEE (reference sequence). V dropped 2 bases and J dropped 7 bases, with 15 bases sitting between them. The length of the CDR3 is 15 residues. The chain's CDR3 is CASSFRERRGGELFF. CDR3 bases: TGTGCCAGCAGCTTCCGGGAGCGCCGGGGCGGGGAGCTGTTTTTT.

The chain has TRBV5-4 and TRBJ2-7, with 11 nucleotides matching TRBD1. J lost 6 bases, V lost 1 base, and 9 bases had no gene match. The length of the CDR3 is 16 residues. Germline assignment: CDR1 SGHNT and CDR2 YYREEE (reference sequence). This CDR3 reads CASSLQGQGVPREQYF. CDR3 coding DNA: TGTGCCAGCAGCTTGCAGGGACAGGGGGTACCGCGCGAGCAGTACTTC. The full variable domain, rest sourced from reference TRBV5-4 and TRBJ2-7, is ETGVTQSPTHLIKTRGQQVTLRCSSQSGHNTVSWYQQALGQGPQFIFQYYREEENGRGNFPPRFSGLQFPNYSSELNVNALELDDSALYLCASSLQGQGVPREQYFGPGTRLTVT.

This clone was picked up one time. The rearrangement uses TRBV15 and TRBJ1-4, with a tentative D call TRBD1 (5 bases). V gave up 0 bases and J gave up 9 bases, with 11 bases separating them. This CDR3 is built from 14 residues. Germline assignment: CDR1 LNHNV and CDR2 YYDKDF (reference sequence). The DNA of the CDR3 is TGTGCCACCAGCAGAGATAGGGGTGGAAAAAAACTGTTTTTT. It specifies CATSRDRGGKKLFF.

The rearrangement joins TRBV5-1 to TRBJ2-7; 11 bases are shared with TRBD2. Germline CDR1 and CDR2: SGHRS and YFSETQ. J gave up 1 base and V 0 bases, and 6 bases lay outside the gene matches. The CDR3 is 17 residues long. The CDR3 sequence is CASSLAPSGRSSYEQYF. CDR3 DNA: TGCGCCAGCAGCTTGGCCCCTAGCGGGAGGTCTTCCTACGAGCAGTACTTC.

This clone has only a few counts. V usage is TRBV5-6 and J usage is TRBJ1-1; no clear D. The CDR3 has 13 residues. V gave up 2 bases and J gave up 1 base, with 6 bases separating them. Per germline, CDR1 SGHDT and CDR2 YYEEEE. CDR3 nucleotides: TGTGCCAGCAGCTTTACAAGGAACACTGAAGCTTTCTTT. It codes for CASSFTRNTEAFF.

The chain links TRBV2 to TRBJ1-5, with D maybe TRBD1 (6 bases). The V gene's germline CDR1 is SNHLY and CDR2 FYNNEI. The CDR3 runs 14 residues. V was clipped by 3 bases and J by 7 bases, with 13 bases between them. CDR3 amino acids: CASSDRDMLQPQHF. CDR3 in DNA: TGTGCCAGCAGTGACCGGGACATGTTGCAGCCCCAGCATTTT.